This T cell receptor beta chain derives from a study of cytomegalovirus exposure and HLA in healthy donors. Regarding the study as a whole: In vitro, three CMV-associated chains proved specific for CMV antigens. Later analysis reportedly placed an Asian-associated ancestry cluster below the roughly 690-donor mean in N-insertions.

In the PCR, 60 Vbeta and 13 Jbeta primers were used. Original handling: A later analysis counted roughly 74 million unique TCR beta chains, around 10 million shared. The method was immunoSEQ multiplex PCR; TCRdb's version includes in-frame clones alone and lacks a portion of them. The D gene and trimming were derived from the DNA, and the V and J assignments and clone size from that table. The sample consists of 120,000 or so clones, over 9.5% of them appearing once. Comment on this clone: Its antigen remains unknown.

Everyone who donated was a healthy bone marrow donor. The CDR3 totals 13 residues. The germline V gene encodes CDR1 MRHNA and CDR2 SNTAGT. V gave up 5 bases and J gave up 4 bases, with 10 bases separating them. This chain connects TRBV6-4 to TRBJ2-3; TRBD2 might be the D (6 bases). The sample comprised PBMCs. The source of this sequence is a woman between 18 and 29 years old in good health and CMV-seropositive. CDR3 sequence: CASSQGGADTQYF. In DNA, the CDR3 is TGTGCCAGCAGTCAGGGAGGCGCAGATACGCAGTATTTT.